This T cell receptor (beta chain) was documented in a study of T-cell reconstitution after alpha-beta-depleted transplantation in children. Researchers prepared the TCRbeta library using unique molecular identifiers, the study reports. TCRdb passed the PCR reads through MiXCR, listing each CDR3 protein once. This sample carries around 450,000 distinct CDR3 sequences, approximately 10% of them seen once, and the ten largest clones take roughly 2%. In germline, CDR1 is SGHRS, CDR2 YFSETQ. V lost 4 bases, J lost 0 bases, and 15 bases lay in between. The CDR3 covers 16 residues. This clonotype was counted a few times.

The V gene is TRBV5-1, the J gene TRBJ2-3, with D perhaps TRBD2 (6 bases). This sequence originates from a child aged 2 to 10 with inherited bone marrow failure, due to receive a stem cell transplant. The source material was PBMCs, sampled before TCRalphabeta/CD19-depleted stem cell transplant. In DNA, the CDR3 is TGCGCCAGCAGCCCGGGTCCGGGAGCTAGCACAGATACGCAGTATTTT. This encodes CASSPGPGASTDTQYF. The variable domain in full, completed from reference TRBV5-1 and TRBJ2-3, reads KAGVTQTPRYLIKTRGQQVTLSCSPISGHRSVSWYQQTPGQGLQFLFEYFSETQRNKGNFPGRFSGRQFSNSRSEMNVSTLELGDSALYLCASSPGPGASTDTQYFGPGTRLTVL.